This T cell receptor (beta chain) was recorded in a study of CD8+ T cells in alopecia areata. Study-level background: Tofacitinib administration persisted for 6 to 18 months, succeeded by 6 months off drug.

Described treatment: oral pan-JAK inhibitor, 5-10 mg twice daily. The CDR3 covers 15 residues. Germline CDR1 SGHRS, CDR2 YFSETQ. V shed 5 bases and J 5 bases; nucleotides not matched to a gene: 7. RNA was isolated and reverse transcribed to cDNA, the sequencing template. Clones were read by immunoSEQ multiplex PCR, and TCRdb kept only the in-frame ones, dropping some. The sample has fewer than 250,000 clones; about two fifths are singletons. The input for sequencing was CD4+ T cells sorted from blood, taken at roughly week 30, from a patient treated with tofacitinib. The sequence derives from a human donor with alopecia areata. This chain uses TRBV5-1 with TRBJ1-6; 7 nucleotides agree with TRBD1. CDR3 residues: CASSRTGVDNSPLHF. The CDR3 bases are TGCGCCAGCAGTCGTACAGGGGTGGATAATTCACCCCTCCACTTT.